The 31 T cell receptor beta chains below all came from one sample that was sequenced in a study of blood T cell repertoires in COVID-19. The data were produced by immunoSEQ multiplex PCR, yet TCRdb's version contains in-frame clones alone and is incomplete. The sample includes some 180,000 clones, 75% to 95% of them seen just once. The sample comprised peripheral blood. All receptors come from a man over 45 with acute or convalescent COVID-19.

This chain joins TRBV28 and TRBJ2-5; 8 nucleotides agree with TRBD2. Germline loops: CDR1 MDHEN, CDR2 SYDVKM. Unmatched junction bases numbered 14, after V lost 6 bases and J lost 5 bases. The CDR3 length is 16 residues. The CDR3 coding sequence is TGTGCCAGCAGCCCGGCAGGGGATCCTAGCGGGGAGACCCAGTACTTC. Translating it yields CASSPAGDPSGETQYF.

The CDR3 nucleotides are TGTGCCAGCAGTTTATTGAGCGCCGGGGAGCTGTTTTTT. It translates to CASSLLSAGELFF. V is TRBV12-3 or TRBV12-4 and J is TRBJ2-2; no definite D call. The CDR3 extends over 13 amino acids. Trimming pared 2 bases from V and 6 bases from J, leaving 7 bases between.

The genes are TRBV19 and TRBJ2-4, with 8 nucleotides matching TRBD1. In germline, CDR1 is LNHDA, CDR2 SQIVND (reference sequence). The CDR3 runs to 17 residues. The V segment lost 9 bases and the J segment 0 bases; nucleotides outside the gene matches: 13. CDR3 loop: CASDSRTGYSAKNIQYF. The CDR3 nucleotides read TGTGCCAGCGACTCAAGGACAGGGTACTCAGCCAAAAACATTCAGTACTTC.

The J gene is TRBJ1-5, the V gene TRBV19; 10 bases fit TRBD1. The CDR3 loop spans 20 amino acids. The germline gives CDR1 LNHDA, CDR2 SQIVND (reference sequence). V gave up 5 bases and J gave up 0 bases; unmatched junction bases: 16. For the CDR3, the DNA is TGTGCCAGTAGTGCCCCCGTTGGGACAGGGGTCACCGCTAGCAATCAGCCCCAGCATTTT. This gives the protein CASSAPVGTGVTASNQPQHF.

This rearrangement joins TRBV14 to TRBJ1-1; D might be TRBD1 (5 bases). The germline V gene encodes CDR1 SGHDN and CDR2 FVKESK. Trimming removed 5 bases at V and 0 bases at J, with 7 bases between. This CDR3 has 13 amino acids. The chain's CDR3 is CASSSGLNTEAFF. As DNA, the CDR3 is TGTGCCAGCAGCTCAGGGCTGAACACTGAAGCTTTCTTT.

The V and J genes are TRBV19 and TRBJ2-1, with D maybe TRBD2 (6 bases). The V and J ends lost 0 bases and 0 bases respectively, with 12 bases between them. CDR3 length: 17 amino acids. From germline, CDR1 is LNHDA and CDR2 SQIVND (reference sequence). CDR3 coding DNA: TGTGCCAGTAGTATAGATCTAGTGGGGGGCTCCTACAATGAGCAGTTCTTC. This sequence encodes CASSIDLVGGSYNEQFF.

The CDR3 protein is CASRGLGTGGNGYTF. The CDR3 bases are TGTGCCAGCAGAGGGCTCGGGACAGGGGGGAATGGCTACACCTTC. The J gene is TRBJ1-2, the V gene TRBV2; 11 bases map to TRBD1. This CDR3 has 15 amino acids. Germline V gene lookup returns CDR1 SNHLY and CDR2 FYNNEI. V lost 6 bases and J lost 6; bases outside the gene matches: 9. Drawing the rest from reference TRBV2 and TRBJ1-2, the complete variable domain is EPEVTQTPSHQVTQMGQEVILRCVPISNHLYFYWYRQILGQKVEFLVSFYNNEISEKSEIFDDQFSVERPDGSNFTLKIRSTKLEDSAMYFCASRGLGTGGNGYTFGSGTRLTVV.

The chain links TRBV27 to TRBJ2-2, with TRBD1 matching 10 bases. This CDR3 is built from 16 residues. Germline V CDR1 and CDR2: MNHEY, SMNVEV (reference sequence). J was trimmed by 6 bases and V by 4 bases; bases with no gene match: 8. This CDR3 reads CASSYIGTGVAGELFF. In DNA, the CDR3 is TGTGCCAGCAGTTATATCGGGACAGGGGTTGCCGGGGAGCTGTTTTTT.

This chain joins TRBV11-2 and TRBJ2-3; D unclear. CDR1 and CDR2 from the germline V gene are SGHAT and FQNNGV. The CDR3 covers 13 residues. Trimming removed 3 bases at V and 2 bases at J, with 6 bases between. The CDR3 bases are TGTGCCAGCAGCTTGCTATTCACAGATACGCAGTATTTT. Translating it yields CASSLLFTDTQYF.

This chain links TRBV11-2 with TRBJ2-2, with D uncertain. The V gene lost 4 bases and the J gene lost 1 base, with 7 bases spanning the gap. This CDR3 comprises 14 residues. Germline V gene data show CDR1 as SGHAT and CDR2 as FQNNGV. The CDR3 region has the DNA TGTGCCAGCAGCTCAACATGGAACACCGGGGAGCTGTTTTTT. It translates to CASSSTWNTGELFF.

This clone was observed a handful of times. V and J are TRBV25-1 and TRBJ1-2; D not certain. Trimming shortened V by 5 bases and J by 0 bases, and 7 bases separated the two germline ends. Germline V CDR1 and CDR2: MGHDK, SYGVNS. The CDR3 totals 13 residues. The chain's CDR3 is CASSPGTNYGYTF. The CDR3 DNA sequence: TGTGCCAGCAGTCCGGGAACTAACTATGGCTACACCTTC.

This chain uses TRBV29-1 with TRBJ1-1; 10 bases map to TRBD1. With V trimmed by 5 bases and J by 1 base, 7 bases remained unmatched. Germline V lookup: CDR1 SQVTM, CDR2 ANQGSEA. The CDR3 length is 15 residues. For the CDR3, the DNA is TGCAGCGTTTTTAGACAGGGGGCAGCGAACACTGAAGCTTTCTTT. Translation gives CSVFRQGAANTEAFF. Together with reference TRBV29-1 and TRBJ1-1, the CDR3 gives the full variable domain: SAVISQKPSRDICQRGTSLTIQCQVDSQVTMMFWYRQQPGQSLTLIATANQGSEATYESGFVIDKFPISRPNLTFSTLTVSNMSPEDSSIYLCSVFRQGAANTEAFFGQGTRLTVV.

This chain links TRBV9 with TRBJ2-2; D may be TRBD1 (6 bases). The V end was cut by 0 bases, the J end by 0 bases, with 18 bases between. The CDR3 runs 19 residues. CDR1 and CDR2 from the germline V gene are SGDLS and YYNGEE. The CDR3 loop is CASSVDPGQGITNTGELFF. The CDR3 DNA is TGTGCCAGCAGCGTAGATCCCGGCCAGGGGATAACGAACACCGGGGAGCTGTTTTTT.

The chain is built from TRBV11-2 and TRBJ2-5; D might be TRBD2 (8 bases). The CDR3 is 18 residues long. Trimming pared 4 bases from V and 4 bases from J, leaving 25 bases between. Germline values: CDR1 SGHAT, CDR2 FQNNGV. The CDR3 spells CASSSRPGRVRGRETQYF. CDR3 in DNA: TGTGCCAGCAGCTCAAGGCCCGGGAGGGTCAGGGGGAGAGAGACCCAGTACTTC. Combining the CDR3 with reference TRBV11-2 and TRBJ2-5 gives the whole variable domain EAGVAQSPRYKIIEKRQSVAFWCNPISGHATLYWYQQILGQGPKLLIQFQNNGVVDDSQLPKDRFSAERLKGVDSTLKIQPAKLEDSAVYLCASSSRPGRVRGRETQYFGPGTRLLVL.

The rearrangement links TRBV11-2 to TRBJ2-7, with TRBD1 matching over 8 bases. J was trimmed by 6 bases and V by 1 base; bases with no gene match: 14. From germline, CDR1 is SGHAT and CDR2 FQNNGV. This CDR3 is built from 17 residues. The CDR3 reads CASSLVAGGVLPSEQYF. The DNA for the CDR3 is TGTGCCAGCAGCTTAGTGGCAGGGGGCGTGCTGCCTTCCGAGCAGTACTTC.

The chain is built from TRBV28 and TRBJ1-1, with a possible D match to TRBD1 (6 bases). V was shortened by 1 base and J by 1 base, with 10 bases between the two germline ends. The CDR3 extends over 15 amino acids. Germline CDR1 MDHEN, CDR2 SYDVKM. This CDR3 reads CASSLYRARNTEAFF. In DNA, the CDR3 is TGTGCCAGCAGTTTATACAGGGCAAGGAACACTGAAGCTTTCTTT.

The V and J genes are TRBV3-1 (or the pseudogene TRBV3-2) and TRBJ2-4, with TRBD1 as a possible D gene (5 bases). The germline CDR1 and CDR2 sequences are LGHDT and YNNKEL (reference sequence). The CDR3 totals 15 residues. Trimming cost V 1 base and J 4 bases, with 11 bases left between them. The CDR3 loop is CASSQVSDRKNIQYF. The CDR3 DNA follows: TGTGCCAGCAGCCAAGTTTCCGACAGAAAAAACATTCAGTACTTC.

The CDR3 nucleotides read TGTGCCAGCAGCTCCGGACAGAGCCTGATGAACACTGAAGCTTTCTTT. Translation gives CASSSGQSLMNTEAFF. The rearrangement uses TRBV11-1 and TRBJ1-1, with D perhaps TRBD1 (6 bases). The V end was cut by 4 bases, the J end by 0 bases, with 15 bases between. This CDR3 spans 16 amino acids. The germline CDR1 and CDR2 sequences are SGHAT and FQDESV (reference sequence).

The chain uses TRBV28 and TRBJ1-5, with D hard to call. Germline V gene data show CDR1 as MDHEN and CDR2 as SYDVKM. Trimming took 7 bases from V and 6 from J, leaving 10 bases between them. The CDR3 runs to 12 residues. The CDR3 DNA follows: TGTGCCAGCACCCTCGGAGGTCAGCCCCAGCATTTT. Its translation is CASTLGGQPQHF.

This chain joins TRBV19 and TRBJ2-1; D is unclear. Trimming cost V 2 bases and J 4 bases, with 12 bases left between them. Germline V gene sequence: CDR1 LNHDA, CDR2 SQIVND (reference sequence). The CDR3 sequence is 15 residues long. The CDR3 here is CASSILPELYNEQFF. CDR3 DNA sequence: TGTGCCAGTAGTATATTGCCGGAGCTATACAATGAGCAGTTCTTC.

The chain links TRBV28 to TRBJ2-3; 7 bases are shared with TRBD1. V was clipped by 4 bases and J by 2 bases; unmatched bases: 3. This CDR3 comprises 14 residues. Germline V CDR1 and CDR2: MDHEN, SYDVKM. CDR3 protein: CASSWDSATDTQYF. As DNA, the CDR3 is TGTGCCAGCAGTTGGGACAGCGCCACAGATACGCAGTATTTT. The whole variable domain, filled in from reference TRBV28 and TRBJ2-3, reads DVKVTQSSRYLVKRTGEKVFLECVQDMDHENMFWYRQDPGLGLRLIYFSYDVKMKEKGDIPEGYSVSREKKERFSLILESASTNQTSMYLCASSWDSATDTQYFGPGTRLTVL.

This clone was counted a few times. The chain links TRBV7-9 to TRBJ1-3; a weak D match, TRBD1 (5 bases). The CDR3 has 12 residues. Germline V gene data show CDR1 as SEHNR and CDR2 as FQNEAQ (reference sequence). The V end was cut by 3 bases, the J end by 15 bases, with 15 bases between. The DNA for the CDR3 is TGTGCCAGCAGCTTTGACGGAAGAAGGGGATATTTT. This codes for CASSFDGRRGYF.

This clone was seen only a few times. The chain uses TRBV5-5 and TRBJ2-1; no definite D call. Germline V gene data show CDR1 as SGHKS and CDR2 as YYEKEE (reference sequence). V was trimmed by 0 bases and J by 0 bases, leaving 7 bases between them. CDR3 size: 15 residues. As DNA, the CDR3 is TGTGCCAGCAGCTTGGTATACAGCTCCTACAATGAGCAGTTCTTC. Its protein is CASSLVYSSYNEQFF.

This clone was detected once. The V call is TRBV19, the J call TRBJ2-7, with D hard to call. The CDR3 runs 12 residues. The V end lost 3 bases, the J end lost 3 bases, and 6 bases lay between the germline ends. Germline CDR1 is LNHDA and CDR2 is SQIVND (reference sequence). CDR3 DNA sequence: TGTGCCAGTAGTATGAGAGGCTACGAGCAGTACTTC. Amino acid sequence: CASSMRGYEQYF.

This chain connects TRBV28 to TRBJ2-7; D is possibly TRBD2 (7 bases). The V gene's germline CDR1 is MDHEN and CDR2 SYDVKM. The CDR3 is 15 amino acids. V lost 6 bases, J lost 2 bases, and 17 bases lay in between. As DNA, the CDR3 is TGTGCCAGCAGCTCCCCGGGGGGCGCTCCCTACGAGCAGTACGTC. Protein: CASSSPGGAPYEQYV.

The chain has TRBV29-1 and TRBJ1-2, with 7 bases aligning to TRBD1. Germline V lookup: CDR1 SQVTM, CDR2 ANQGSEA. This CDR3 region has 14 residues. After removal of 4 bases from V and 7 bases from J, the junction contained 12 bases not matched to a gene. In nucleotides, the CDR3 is TGCAGCGTTGTGTCAGGGGGTGCCCGTGGTGGCTACACCTTC. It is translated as CSVVSGGARGGYTF. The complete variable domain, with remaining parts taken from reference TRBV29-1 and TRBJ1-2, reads SAVISQKPSRDICQRGTSLTIQCQVDSQVTMMFWYRQQPGQSLTLIATANQGSEATYESGFVIDKFPISRPNLTFSTLTVSNMSPEDSSIYLCSVVSGGARGGYTFGSGTRLTVV.

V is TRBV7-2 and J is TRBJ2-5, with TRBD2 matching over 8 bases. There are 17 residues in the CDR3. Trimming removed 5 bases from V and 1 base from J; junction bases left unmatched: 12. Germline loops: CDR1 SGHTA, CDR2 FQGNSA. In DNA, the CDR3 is TGTGCCAGCAGCCCAATAGGGCGGGGGGCGGCCCAAGAGACCCAGTACTTC. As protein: CASSPIGRGAAQETQYF.

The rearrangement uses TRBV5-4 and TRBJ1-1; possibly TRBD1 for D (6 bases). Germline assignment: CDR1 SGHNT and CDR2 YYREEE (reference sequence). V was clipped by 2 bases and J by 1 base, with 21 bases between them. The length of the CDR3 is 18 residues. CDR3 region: CASSFLRVGGLENTEAFF. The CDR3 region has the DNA TGTGCCAGCAGCTTCTTAAGGGTCGGGGGGCTCGAGAACACTGAAGCTTTCTTT. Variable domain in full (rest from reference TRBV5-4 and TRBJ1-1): ETGVTQSPTHLIKTRGQQVTLRCSSQSGHNTVSWYQQALGQGPQFIFQYYREEENGRGNFPPRFSGLQFPNYSSELNVNALELDDSALYLCASSFLRVGGLENTEAFFGQGTRLTVV.

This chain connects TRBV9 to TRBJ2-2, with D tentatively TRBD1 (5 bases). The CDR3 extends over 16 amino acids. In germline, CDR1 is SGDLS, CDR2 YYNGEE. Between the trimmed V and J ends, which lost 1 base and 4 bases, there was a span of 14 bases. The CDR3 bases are TGTGCCAGCAGCGTAACAGGCCAGCTCCTCACCGGGGAGCTGTTTTTT. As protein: CASSVTGQLLTGELFF.

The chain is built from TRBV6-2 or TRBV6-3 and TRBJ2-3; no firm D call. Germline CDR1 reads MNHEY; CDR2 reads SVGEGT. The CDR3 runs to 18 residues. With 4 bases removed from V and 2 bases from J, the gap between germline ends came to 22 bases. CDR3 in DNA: TGTGCCAGCAGTTTCCCGACTGGTCGAATCGATCCCACAGATACGCAGTATTTT. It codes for CASSFPTGRIDPTDTQYF.

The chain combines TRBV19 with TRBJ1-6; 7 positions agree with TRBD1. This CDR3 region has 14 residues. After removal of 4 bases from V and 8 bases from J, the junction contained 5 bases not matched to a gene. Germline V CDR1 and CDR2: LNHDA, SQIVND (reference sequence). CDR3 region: CASSTDRAYSPLHF. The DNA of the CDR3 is TGTGCCAGTAGTACCGACAGGGCCTATTCACCCCTCCACTTT.